This passage covers 10 T cell receptor beta chains from one sample sequenced in a study of lymphopenia after photon versus proton radiotherapy. Profiling relied on immunoSEQ multiplex PCR, and the TCRdb table lists in-frame clones only, not all of them. This sample has 37,000 or so clones; approximately 87% occur once, and the top ten carry 2.9%. The sequences come from peripheral blood, collected from a patient treated with photon-based radiotherapy. These receptors were taken from a man over 45 with gastric cancer.

This chain connects TRBV13 to TRBJ1-2; D possibly corresponds to TRBD1 (5 bases). CDR1 is PRHDT and CDR2 is FYEKMQ in the germline V gene (reference sequence). The length of the CDR3 is 15 residues. The germline V and J ends were trimmed by 6 bases and 0 bases, with 14 bases remaining between them. The CDR3 sequence: CASSRSGLSNYGYTF. CDR3 in DNA: TGTGCCAGCAGTCGCTCGGGACTTTCTAACTATGGCTACACCTTC. The variable domain in full, with the rest retrieved from reference TRBV13 and TRBJ1-2, is AAGVIQSPRHLIKEKRETATLKCYPIPRHDTVYWYQQGPGQDPQFLISFYEKMQSDKGSIPDRFSAQQFSDYHSELNMSSLELGDSALYFCASSRSGLSNYGYTFGSGTRLTVV.

V gene TRBV7-2 combines with J gene TRBJ2-2; perhaps D is TRBD1 or TRBD2 (5 bases each). Germline CDR1 SGHTA, CDR2 FQGNSA. V dropped 5 bases and J dropped 4 bases, with 17 bases sitting between them. This CDR3 is 16 amino acids long. Written as DNA, the CDR3 is TGTGCCAGCAGCCCACCGGGACGCCGGGGCACCGGGGAGCTGTTTTTT. As protein: CASSPPGRRGTGELFF.

V usage is TRBV29-1 and J usage is TRBJ2-3, with 11 bases matching TRBD1. Germline V gives CDR1 SQVTM, CDR2 ANQGSEA. CDR3 length: 15 amino acids. The V gene end was trimmed by 3 bases and the J gene end by 3 bases; junction bases not matched to a gene: 5. The CDR3 bases are TGCAGCGTTGAGGCGAGGGACAGGGGGACAGATACGCAGTATTTT. This translates into CSVEARDRGTDTQYF.

This clone has a single count. V gene TRBV6-5 combines with J gene TRBJ1-1, with TRBD1 identical over 8 bases. Germline values: CDR1 MNHEY, CDR2 SVGAGI. J was trimmed by 4 bases and V by 5 bases; bases with no gene match: 3. This CDR3 has 13 amino acids. CDR3 protein: CASSNDRGTEAFF. CDR3 nucleotide sequence: TGTGCCAGCAGTAATGACAGGGGCACTGAAGCTTTCTTT.

The chain joins TRBV27 to TRBJ2-1, with 9 bases lining up with TRBD2. This CDR3 comprises 19 residues. Germline trimming cut 2 bases from V and 0 bases from J; bases unmatched to any gene: 11. Per germline, CDR1 MNHEY and CDR2 SMNVEV (reference sequence). Written as DNA, the CDR3 is TGTGCCAGCAGTTTAAACCGCGGGAGGGCCTCTTTCTCCTACAATGAGCAGTTCTTC. It codes for CASSLNRGRASFSYNEQFF.

This clone was seen a few times. The J gene is TRBJ2-2, the V gene TRBV7-9; a possible D gene is TRBD2 (6 bases). This CDR3 is built from 12 residues. Per the germline V gene, CDR1 is SEHNR and CDR2 is FQNEAQ (reference sequence). Trimming cost V 2 bases and J 13 bases, with 11 bases left between them. The CDR3 region has the DNA TGTGCCAGCAGCTTAATTGGAGGGTCGCTGTTTTTT. Translating gives CASSLIGGSLFF. The full variable domain, with the rest looked up from reference TRBV7-9 and TRBJ2-2, is DTGVSQNPRHKITKRGQNVTFRCDPISEHNRLYWYRQTLGQGPEFLTYFQNEAQLEKSRLLSDRFSAERPKGSFSTLEIQRTEQGDSAMYLCASSLIGGSLFFGEGSRLTVL.

This clone was seen more than once but under ten times. V is TRBV2 and J is TRBJ2-7; no clear D gene. Between the trimmed V and J ends, which lost 4 bases and 3 bases, there was a span of 13 bases. This CDR3 comprises 14 residues. CDR1 and CDR2 from the germline V gene are SNHLY and FYNNEI. In DNA form, the CDR3 reads TGTGCCAGCAGTGGGCCTCCCATTGGCTACGAGCAGTACTTC. Translation: CASSGPPIGYEQYF.

The rearrangement links TRBV6-1 to TRBJ2-1; D gene ambiguous. Per germline, CDR1 MNHNS and CDR2 SASEGT. The length of the CDR3 is 15 residues. V was clipped by 6 bases and J by 3 bases, with 15 bases between them. The CDR3 coding sequence is TGTGCCAGCAGCCTGACATTAGGCGTCTACAATGAGCAGTTCTTC. Protein: CASSLTLGVYNEQFF.

This clone was detected once. The gene calls are TRBV5-1 and TRBJ1-1; 10 bases fit TRBD1. This CDR3 has 15 amino acids. J gave up 4 bases and V 0 bases, and 3 bases lay outside the gene matches. CDR1 and CDR2 from the germline V gene are SGHRS and YFSETQ. CDR3 loop: CASSLVGQGGTEAFF. CDR3 DNA sequence: TGCGCCAGCAGCTTGGTAGGACAGGGGGGCACTGAAGCTTTCTTT.

This clone has only a few counts. Other DNA sequences within the sample encode an identical CDR3. V and J are TRBV10-3 and TRBJ2-6; D is perhaps TRBD1 (7 bases). The ends were cut back, 0 bases at V and 4 bases at J, with 10 bases in the middle. This CDR3 contains 16 residues. The germline V gene has CDR1 ENHRY and CDR2 SYGVKD. As DNA, the CDR3 is TGTGCCATCAGTGAGTCGGAGGGGGCGGGGGCCAACGTCCTGACTTTC. Translating it yields CAISESEGAGANVLTF.